These T cell receptor beta chains were read from a single sample in a study of blood T cell repertoires in COVID-19. The assay was immunoSEQ multiplex PCR, and TCRdb's table has in-frame clones only and misses some. The sample includes under 150,000 clones, about 85% of them seen just once. Sequenced input: peripheral blood. Source of these receptors: a man aged 40-49 years with active or convalescent COVID-19. Each CDR3 is given with its conserved first and last residue. A D gene is named only where the DNA matches it firmly. Clone size appears in some rows only: once, few, many, or a class for an expanded clone.

CDR3 protein,CDR3 DNA,J gene,clone size,D gene,V gene
CASRLGTGAAYEQYF,TGTGCCAGCAGACTGGGGACAGGGGCCGCCTACGAGCAGTACTTC,TRBJ2-7,-,TRBD1,TRBV27
CASSQAGANTGELFF,TGTGCCAGCAGCCAAGCAGGGGCGAACACCGGGGAGCTGTTTTTT,TRBJ2-2,-,-,TRBV7-9
CASSRESSYNSPLHF,TGTGCCAGCAGCCGAGAGAGCTCCTATAATTCACCCCTCCACTTT,TRBJ1-6,-,-,TRBV7-3
CASSFSRNYGYTF,TGTGCCAGCAGTTTTTCCAGGAACTATGGCTACACCTTC,TRBJ1-2,-,-,TRBV12-3/TRBV12-4
CASSPSGIGEQYF,TGTGCCAGCTCACCGTCGGGAATCGGCGAGCAGTACTTC,TRBJ2-7,-,-,TRBV18
CSARLAGGPGETQYF,TGCAGCGCCCGACTAGCGGGGGGGCCGGGAGAGACCCAGTACTTC,TRBJ2-5,-,TRBD2,TRBV29-1
CASSRTGGGASNYEQYF,TGTGCCAGCAGCCGGACTGGCGGGGGGGCTTCGAACTACGAGCAGTACTTC,TRBJ2-7,-,TRBD2,TRBV2
CASSETSYEQYF,TGTGCCAGCAGCGAGACTAGCTACGAGCAGTACTTC,TRBJ2-7,-,-,TRBV6-5
CASRRDSTDTQYF,TGTGCCAGCAGACGTGACTCAACAGATACGCAGTATTTT,TRBJ2-3,-,-,TRBV6-5
CASSWRGVAGELFF,TGTGCCAGCAGCTGGCGGGGGGTTGCCGGGGAGCTGTTTTTT,TRBJ2-2,-,TRBD2,TRBV11-3
CASSASGGPGEQYF,TGTGCCAGCAGCGCCAGCGGGGGGCCGGGCGAGCAGTACTTC,TRBJ2-7,-,TRBD2,TRBV7-9
CATSGQANTGELFF,TGTGCGACGAGCGGGCAGGCGAACACCGGGGAGCTGTTTTTT,TRBJ2-2,few,-,TRBV19
CASSDEADTGELFF,TGTGCCAGCAGTGACGAGGCGGACACCGGGGAGCTGTTTTTT,TRBJ2-2,once,-,TRBV6-4
CASSLEPGLAGRDTQYF,TGTGCCAGCAGCCTCGAGCCGGGACTAGCGGGGAGGGATACGCAGTATTTT,TRBJ2-3,-,TRBD2,TRBV7-3
CASSSVPGQGEGNEKLFF,TGTGCCAGCAGCAGCGTCCCGGGACAGGGAGAGGGTAATGAAAAACTGTTTTTT,TRBJ1-4,-,TRBD1,TRBV7-9
CAIGPGQGFDETQYF,TGTGCCATCGGCCCGGGACAGGGGTTCGATGAGACCCAGTACTTC,TRBJ2-5,-,TRBD1,TRBV10-3
CAISDSSTGTARELFF,TGTGCCATCAGTGACTCGTCGACAGGAACTGCCCGGGAACTGTTTTTT,TRBJ1-4,-,-,TRBV10-3
CASSQPGSGGSYGYTF,TGTGCCAGCAGCCAACCCGGTTCGGGGGGGAGCTATGGCTACACCTTC,TRBJ1-2,-,-,TRBV6-6
CASRPASSYNSPLHF,TGTGCCAGCAGACCCGCGAGCTCCTATAATTCACCCCTCCACTTT,TRBJ1-6,-,-,TRBV2
CASSRAGGSYEQYF,TGTGCCAGCAGCCGGGCAGGGGGCTCCTACGAGCAGTACTTC,TRBJ2-7,-,TRBD1,TRBV3-1/TRBV3-2
CATAPTDQYQETQYF,TGTGCCACCGCCCCCACCGATCAGTACCAAGAGACCCAGTACTTC,TRBJ2-5,-,-,TRBV10-3
CASSAGKLDNSPLHF,TGTGCCAGCAGCGCGGGGAAGTTGGATAATTCACCCCTCCACTTT,TRBJ1-6,-,-,TRBV9
CASSEQGAAYNSPLHF,TGCGCCAGCAGCGAACAGGGGGCAGCCTATAATTCACCCCTCCACTTT,TRBJ1-6,-,TRBD1,TRBV5-1
CASSARDTRSTNEKLFF,TGTGCCAGCAGCGCCCGGGACACCCGATCAACTAATGAAAAACTGTTTTTT,TRBJ1-4,-,-,TRBV7-9
CASSPPPSEYYEQYF,TGTGCCAGCAGCCCCCCCCCTAGCGAATACTACGAGCAGTACTTC,TRBJ2-7,-,-,TRBV7-9
CASSGQGNTEAFF,TGCGCCAGCAGTGGACAGGGGAACACTGAAGCTTTCTTT,TRBJ1-1,-,TRBD1,TRBV10-1